One sample yielded the 21 T cell receptor beta chains listed below, sequenced in a study of neurological immune-mediated disorders. Via MiXCR, TCRdb re-called the 5' RACE reads, giving one row per CDR3 protein. The table lists around 33,000 distinct CDR3 sequences, around 21% of them singletons. Sample: CD4+ T cells from blood. All receptors derive from a man over 45 with HTLV-1-associated myelopathy (HAM/TSP).

This chain joins TRBV10-3 and TRBJ1-2; weak D call: TRBD1 (6 bases). CDR1 is ENHRY and CDR2 is SYGVKD in the germline V gene. The CDR3 is 14 amino acids. The ends were cut back, 6 bases at V and 3 bases at J, with 14 bases in the middle. CDR3 DNA: TGTGCCATCAGATCCCAGGGGATCCACTATGGCTACACCTTC. This encodes CAIRSQGIHYGYTF.

The chain has TRBV10-1 and TRBJ2-1; D perhaps matches TRBD2 (5 bases). The CDR3 length is 14 residues. CDR1 and CDR2 (germline): WNHNN, SYGVQD (reference sequence). V was trimmed by 5 bases and J by 0 bases, leaving 8 bases between them. CDR3 region: CASSSGSSYNEQFF. Written as DNA, the CDR3 is TGCGCCAGCAGTAGCGGTAGCTCCTACAATGAGCAGTTCTTC.

This chain connects TRBV7-3 to TRBJ1-2, with TRBD1 matching over 9 bases. Trimming removed 4 bases from V and 7 bases from J; junction bases left unmatched: 7. The CDR3 extends over 14 amino acids. The germline V gene encodes CDR1 SGHTA and CDR2 FQGTGA. The CDR3 protein is CASSSGTGSRGYTF. In DNA form, the CDR3 reads TGTGCCAGCAGCTCCGGGACAGGGTCGCGTGGCTACACCTTC.

This clonotype was recorded many times. V gene TRBV12-3 or TRBV12-4 combines with J gene TRBJ1-1; 7 bases line up with TRBD1. The CDR3 sequence is 15 residues long. V gave up 7 bases and J gave up 1 base; unmatched junction bases: 9. This chain's CDR3 is CASINVGQPNTEAFF. The CDR3 nucleotides read TGTGCCAGCATCAACGTGGGACAGCCGAACACTGAAGCTTTCTTT.

This clonotype was found many times. This chain uses TRBV5-1 with TRBJ2-1, with TRBD1 as a possible D gene (5 bases). The germline V gene encodes CDR1 SGHRS and CDR2 YFSETQ. V was clipped by 4 bases and J by 7 bases, with 9 bases between them. This CDR3 region has 12 residues. The CDR3 bases are TGCGCCAGCAGCCGACAGTCTAATGAGCAGTTCTTC. It codes for CASSRQSNEQFF.

This clonotype was picked up many times. The chain couples TRBV5-1 to TRBJ1-4; no clear D gene. The V gene lost 1 base and the J gene lost 4 bases, with 8 bases spanning the gap. Germline V lookup: CDR1 SGHRS, CDR2 YFSETQ. The CDR3 extends over 14 amino acids. The CDR3 sequence: CASSLTVNNEKLFF. DNA for the CDR3: TGCGCCAGCAGCTTGACGGTGAATAATGAAAAACTGTTTTTT.

The chain carries TRBV20-1 and TRBJ2-4; D is uncertain. The V end was cut by 0 bases, the J end by 2 bases, with 8 bases between. The V gene's germline CDR1 is DFQATT and CDR2 SNEGSKA (reference sequence). This CDR3 has 14 residues. CDR3 in DNA: TGCAGTGCTAGAGAACTATCTTCCAAAAACATTCAGTACTTC. It is translated as CSARELSSKNIQYF.

This chain uses TRBV27 with TRBJ1-2, with 7 bases aligning to TRBD1. With 9 bases clipped from V and 10 bases from J, the junction kept 11 bases outside the gene matches. CDR1 is MNHEY, CDR2 SMNVEV, per germline (reference sequence). The CDR3 is 12 amino acids. The CDR3, as DNA: TGTGCCAGTGGTACAGGGGCGTGGGTCTACACCTTC. It yields the protein CASGTGAWVYTF.

This clonotype has ten or more counts. The chain carries TRBV10-3 and TRBJ2-6, with D perhaps matching TRBD2 (7 bases). The CDR3 is made up of 18 amino acids. The V gene's germline CDR1 is ENHRY and CDR2 SYGVKD. V lost 2 bases and J lost 2, with 16 bases in between. The CDR3 reads CAISEAGQGRAGANVLTF. In DNA, the CDR3 is TGTGCCATCAGTGAGGCTGGCCAGGGGAGGGCTGGGGCCAACGTCCTGACTTTC.

This clonotype was found many times. This chain links TRBV5-1 with TRBJ2-1; 8 bases line up with TRBD2. V shed 2 bases, J shed 6 bases, and the junction held 1 base outside the gene matches. This CDR3 spans 13 amino acids. CDR1 and CDR2 from the germline V gene are SGHRS and YFSETQ. CDR3 residues: CASSLREGNEQFF. For the CDR3, the DNA is TGCGCCAGCAGCTTACGGGAGGGCAATGAGCAGTTCTTC.

This clonotype has a count of ten or more. The chain has TRBV5-1 and TRBJ1-2, with D tentatively TRBD1 (5 bases). This CDR3 region has 15 residues. The germline V gene encodes CDR1 SGHRS and CDR2 YFSETQ. V was clipped by 0 bases and J by 6 bases, with 15 bases between them. CDR3: CASSLGNRRGDGYTF. Here the CDR3 DNA reads TGCGCCAGCAGCTTGGGGAACAGGCGCGGGGATGGCTACACCTTC.

This clonotype was recorded many times. The rearrangement joins TRBV20-1 to TRBJ2-3; TRBD2 aligns across 10 bases. In germline, CDR1 is DFQATT, CDR2 SNEGSKA (reference sequence). V lost 2 bases and J lost 2; bases outside the gene matches: 4. This CDR3 comprises 15 residues. CDR3 sequence reads: CSARLTSGATDTQYF. CDR3 coding DNA: TGCAGTGCTAGACTCACTAGCGGGGCCACAGATACGCAGTATTTT.

At least ten counts were recorded for this clonotype. The chain employs TRBV20-1 and TRBJ1-6, with 10 bases lining up with TRBD1. The CDR3 totals 16 residues. The V gene end was trimmed by 0 bases and the J gene end by 7 bases; junction bases not matched to a gene: 6. The V gene's germline CDR1 is DFQATT and CDR2 SNEGSKA (reference sequence). This CDR3 reads CSARDRRTGGNSPLHF. For the CDR3, the DNA is TGCAGTGCTAGAGATCGTAGGACAGGGGGAAATTCACCCCTCCACTTT.

As for this clonotype: The junction does not match germline at one end; this may be a read error. The chain carries TRBV7-8 and TRBJ2-1; weak D call: TRBD1 (5 bases). The germline gives CDR1 SGHVS, CDR2 FQNEAQ. The CDR3 consists of 16 residues. The CDR3 DNA reads TGTGCCAGCAGCTTAGAGGGCAGGGTCTCCTACAATGAGCAGCTCTTC. This sequence encodes CASSLEGRVSYNEQLF.

The sample holds many counts of this clonotype. V is TRBV5-1 and J is TRBJ2-3; tentatively, D is TRBD2 (5 bases). V was cut by 0 bases and J by 0 bases, with 11 bases left in between. This CDR3 spans 16 amino acids. Germline V gene data show CDR1 as SGHRS and CDR2 as YFSETQ. CDR3 coding DNA: TGCGCCAGCAGCTTGGAGGAAGCGGCTAGCACAGATACGCAGTATTTT. Protein sequence: CASSLEEAASTDTQYF.

The sample holds many counts of this clonotype. The genes are TRBV25-1 and TRBJ1-4, with D hard to call. V was pared by 4 bases and J by 7 bases, with 13 bases between. CDR1 MGHDK and CDR2 SYGVNS come from the germline V gene. This CDR3 region has 14 residues. The CDR3 nucleotides are TGTGCCAGCAGTGCGCGGCTGTCTACTGAAAAACTGTTTTTT. It encodes CASSARLSTEKLFF.

Ten or more counts support this clonotype. V and J are TRBV7-2 and TRBJ2-5; 10 bases are a match to TRBD2. Germline CDR1 reads SGHTA; CDR2 reads FQGNSA. Germline trimming cut 5 bases from V and 7 bases from J; bases unmatched to any gene: 13. The CDR3 contains 16 residues. CDR3 protein: CASSPPAGGSFGTQYF. The CDR3 DNA reads as TGTGCCAGCAGCCCCCCAGCGGGGGGGTCGTTCGGGACCCAGTACTTC.

This clonotype was seen repeatedly, ten times or more. DNA of the CDR3: TGCAGCGTTGAGACTAGCGAGGGAAACATTCAGTACTTC. Encoded protein: CSVETSEGNIQYF. The chain recombines TRBV29-1 with TRBJ2-4; TRBD2 matches 8 bases. Germline CDR1 is SQVTM and CDR2 is ANQGSEA. V lost 3 bases and J lost 6; bases outside the gene matches: 4. This CDR3 is 13 amino acids long.

This clonotype was detected many times. The V gene is TRBV20-1, the J gene TRBJ2-7; TRBD2 matches at 8 bases. Germline V gives CDR1 DFQATT, CDR2 SNEGSKA (reference sequence). The CDR3 sequence is 16 residues long. V shed 1 base, J shed 5 bases, and the junction held 13 bases outside the gene matches. The CDR3 bases are TGCAGTGCTAGAGGCTTCGGGGGGGGCCCGACAAACGAGCAGTACTTC. This codes for CSARGFGGGPTNEQYF.

This clonotype was seen more than once but under ten times. V usage is TRBV7-2 and J usage is TRBJ1-5; 7 positions agree with TRBD1. Per the germline V gene, CDR1 is SGHTA and CDR2 is FQGNSA. V lost 3 bases to trimming and J lost 7 bases; unmatched junction nucleotides: 3. The CDR3 contains 13 residues. CDR3 sequence: CASSFNRGQPQHF. The CDR3 nucleotides are TGTGCCAGCAGCTTCAACAGGGGCCAGCCCCAGCATTTT.

The chain couples TRBV20-1 to TRBJ2-1; 16 nucleotides line up with TRBD2. CDR3 size: 18 residues. Germline loops: CDR1 DFQATT, CDR2 SNEGSKA (reference sequence). V lost 1 base and J lost 6; bases outside the gene matches: 9. CDR3 in amino acids: CSARAPGTSGGAVNEQFF. The CDR3 DNA sequence: TGCAGTGCTAGAGCCCCCGGGACTAGCGGGGGGGCCGTCAATGAGCAGTTCTTC.